The following is a TCR beta chain sequence with its context. Its antigen is undetermined. The source of the sample is a study of T cell responses to AZD1222 COVID-19 vaccine. Study conclusions and caveats: Only a handful of AZD1222 recipients were seropositive at baseline.

This CDR3 is built from 14 residues. CDR1 LNHDA and CDR2 SQIVND come from the germline V gene (reference sequence). V shed 1 base and J shed 1 base, with 4 bases lying between them. Generated by immunoSEQ multiplex PCR, the TCRdb table keeps only in-frame clones and is missing some. The sample has about 210,000 clones; around 94% are singletons. The J gene is TRBJ2-2, the V gene TRBV19; D is unclear. The input for sequencing was peripheral blood, taken 28 days after the second dose of the MenACWY control vaccine. The sequence came from an adult who received the MenACWY meningococcal vaccine as a control. In DNA form, the CDR3 reads TGTGCCAGTAGTATAGGACTGAACACCGGGGAGCTGTTTTTT. Amino acids: CASSIGLNTGELFF. The complete variable domain, with remaining parts taken from reference TRBV19 and TRBJ2-2, reads DGGITQSPKYLFRKEGQNVTLSCEQNLNHDAMYWYRQDPGQGLRLIYYSQIVNDFQKGDIAEGYSVSREKKESFPLTVTSAQKNPTAFYLCASSIGLNTGELFFGEGSRLTVL.